This T cell receptor beta chain was found in a study of cytomegalovirus exposure and HLA in healthy donors. Among the donors, all were healthy bone marrow donors. In its sample, this clone was seen a few times. A multiplex PCR was run with 60 Vbeta primers and 13 Jbeta primers. TCRdb's copy holds only in-frame clones and misses some; the assay was immunoSEQ multiplex PCR. The data contain some 140,000 clones, about 78% of them seen just once; the ten biggest clones take up approximately 4.2%. The CDR3 spans 14 residues. The J segment lost 6 bases and the V segment lost 5 bases, leaving 11 bases of the junction unmatched. The V gene's germline CDR1 is SGHRS and CDR2 YFSETQ.

This rearrangement joins TRBV5-1 to TRBJ2-7; 7 bases are a match to TRBD1. The sequenced sample consisted of PBMCs. The receptor was derived from a man aged 50-59 years in good health and CMV-seropositive. The CDR3 DNA follows: TGCGCCAGCAGATCCGGGACAGCAGAGCCCGAGCAGTACTTC. Translated: CASRSGTAEPEQYF. Full variable domain (missing parts from reference TRBV5-1 and TRBJ2-7): KAGVTQTPRYLIKTRGQQVTLSCSPISGHRSVSWYQQTPGQGLQFLFEYFSETQRNKGNFPGRFSGRQFSNSRSEMNVSTLELGDSALYLCASRSGTAEPEQYFGPGTRLTVT.